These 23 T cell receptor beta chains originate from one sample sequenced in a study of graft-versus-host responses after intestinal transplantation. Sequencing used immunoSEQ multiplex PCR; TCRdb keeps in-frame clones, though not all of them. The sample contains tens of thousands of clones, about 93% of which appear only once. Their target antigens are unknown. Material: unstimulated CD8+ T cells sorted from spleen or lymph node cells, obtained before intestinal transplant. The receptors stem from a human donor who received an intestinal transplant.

In DNA form, the CDR3 reads TGCGCCAGCAGCCAAGATGGGGGACAGGGGTTGAATGAGCAGTTCTTC. Translation: CASSQDGGQGLNEQFF. The chain uses TRBV4-1 and TRBJ2-1; TRBD1 agrees at 10 bases. The germline gives CDR1 MGHRA, CDR2 YSYEKL. CDR3 length equals 16 residues. V lost 0 bases, J lost 7 bases, and 6 bases stayed unmatched.

This CDR3 reads CASSHPPGQGLDEQYF. In DNA, the CDR3 is TGTGCCAGCAGCCATCCACCGGGACAGGGGTTGGACGAGCAGTACTTC. The chain joins TRBV5-6 to TRBJ2-7; 10 positions agree with TRBD1. J gave up 5 bases and V 4 bases, and 12 bases lay outside the gene matches. The CDR3 sequence is 16 residues long. The germline CDR1 and CDR2 sequences are SGHDT and YYEEEE.

CDR3 nucleotides: TGTGCCAAAGGGACAGGGCGGGTCAACAATCAGCCCCAGCATTTT. The encoded protein is CAKGTGRVNNQPQHF. The chain carries TRBV21-1 and TRBJ1-5; the table's D call, TRBD1, has no DNA check behind it. TRBV21-1 is labeled a pseudogene. CDR3 size: 15 residues.

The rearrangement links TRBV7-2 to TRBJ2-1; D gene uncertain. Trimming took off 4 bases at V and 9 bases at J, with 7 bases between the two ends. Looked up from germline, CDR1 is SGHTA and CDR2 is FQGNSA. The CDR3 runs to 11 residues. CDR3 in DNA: TGTGCCAGCAGCTCAGCCCTTGAGCAGTTCTTC. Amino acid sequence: CASSSALEQFF.

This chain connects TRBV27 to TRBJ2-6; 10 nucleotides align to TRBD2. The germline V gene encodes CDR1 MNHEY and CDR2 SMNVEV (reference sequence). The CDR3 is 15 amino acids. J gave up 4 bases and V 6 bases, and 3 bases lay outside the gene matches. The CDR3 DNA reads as TGTGCCAGCAGCCAGCGGGGGGGCGGGGCCAACGTCCTGACTTTC. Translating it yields CASSQRGGGANVLTF. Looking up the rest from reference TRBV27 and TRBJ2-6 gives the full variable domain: EAQVTQNPRYLITVTGKKLTVTCSQNMNHEYMSWYRQDPGLGLRQIYYSMNVEVTDKGDVPEGYKVSRKEKRNFPLILESPSPNQTSLYFCASSQRGGGANVLTFGAGSRLTVL.

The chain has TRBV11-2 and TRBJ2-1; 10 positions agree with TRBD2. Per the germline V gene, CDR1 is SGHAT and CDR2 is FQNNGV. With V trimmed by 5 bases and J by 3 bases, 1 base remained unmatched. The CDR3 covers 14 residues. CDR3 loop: CASSGLADYNEQFF. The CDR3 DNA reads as TGTGCCAGCAGCGGACTAGCGGACTACAATGAGCAGTTCTTC.

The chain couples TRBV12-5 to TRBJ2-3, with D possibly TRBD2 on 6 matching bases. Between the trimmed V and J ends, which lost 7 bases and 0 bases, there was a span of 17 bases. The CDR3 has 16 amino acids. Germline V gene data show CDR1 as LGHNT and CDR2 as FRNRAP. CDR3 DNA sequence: TGTGCTAGTGCCTTGGAGGGCGGAGCTAGCACAGATACGCAGTATTTT. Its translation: CASALEGGASTDTQYF.

In nucleotides, the CDR3 is TGCAGCGTTGATCTTAGGGAGGGGGGCTACACCTTC. It yields the protein CSVDLREGGYTF. The V and J genes are TRBV29-1 and TRBJ1-2, with D possibly being TRBD1 (5 bases). The CDR3 is made up of 12 amino acids. V was clipped by 3 bases and J by 8 bases, with 13 bases between them. Germline values: CDR1 SQVTM, CDR2 ANQGSEA. The full variable domain, in which reference TRBV29-1 and TRBJ1-2 provide the parts outside the CDR3, is SAVISQKPSRDICQRGTSLTIQCQVDSQVTMMFWYRQQPGQSLTLIATANQGSEATYESGFVIDKFPISRPNLTFSTLTVSNMSPEDSSIYLCSVDLREGGYTFGSGTRLTVV.

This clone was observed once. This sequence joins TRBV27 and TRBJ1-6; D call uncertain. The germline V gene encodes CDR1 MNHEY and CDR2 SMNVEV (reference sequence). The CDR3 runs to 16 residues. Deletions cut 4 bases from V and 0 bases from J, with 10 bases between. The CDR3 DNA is TGTGCCAGCAGTTCGACTGAGAGCTCCTATAATTCACCCCTCCACTTT. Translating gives CASSSTESSYNSPLHF.

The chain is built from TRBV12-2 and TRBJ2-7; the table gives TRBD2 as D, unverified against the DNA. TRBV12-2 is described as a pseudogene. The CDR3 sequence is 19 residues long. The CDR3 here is CASRSPRRGLAGGTYEQYF. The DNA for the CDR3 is TGTGCAAGTCGCTCCCCCCGCCGCGGACTAGCGGGGGGGACCTACGAGCAGTACTTC.

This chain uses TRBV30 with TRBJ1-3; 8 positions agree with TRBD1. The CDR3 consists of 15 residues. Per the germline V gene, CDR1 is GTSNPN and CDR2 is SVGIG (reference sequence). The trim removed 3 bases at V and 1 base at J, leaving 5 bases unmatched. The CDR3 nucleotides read TGTGCCTGGAGCTACGGACAGGGATCTGGAAACACCATATATTTT. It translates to CAWSYGQGSGNTIYF.

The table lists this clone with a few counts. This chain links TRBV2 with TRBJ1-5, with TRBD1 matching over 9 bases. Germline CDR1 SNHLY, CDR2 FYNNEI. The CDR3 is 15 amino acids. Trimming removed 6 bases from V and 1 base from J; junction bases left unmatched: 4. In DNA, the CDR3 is TGTGCCAGCAGGGTAGGACAGGGGAGCAATCAGCCCCAGCATTTT. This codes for CASRVGQGSNQPQHF.

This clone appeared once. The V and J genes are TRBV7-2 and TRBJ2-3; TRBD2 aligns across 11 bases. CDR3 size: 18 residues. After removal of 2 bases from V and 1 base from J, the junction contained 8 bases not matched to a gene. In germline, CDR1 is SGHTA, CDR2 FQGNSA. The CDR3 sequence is CASSLLRLAGGGTDTQYF. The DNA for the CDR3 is TGTGCCAGCAGCTTATTAAGGCTAGCGGGGGGTGGCACAGATACGCAGTATTTT.

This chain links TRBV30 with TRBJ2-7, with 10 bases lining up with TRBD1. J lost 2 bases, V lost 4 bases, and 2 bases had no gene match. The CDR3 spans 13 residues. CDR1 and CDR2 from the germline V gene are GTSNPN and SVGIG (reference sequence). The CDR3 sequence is CAWTGTGAYEQYF. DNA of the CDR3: TGTGCCTGGACCGGGACAGGGGCCTACGAGCAGTACTTC.

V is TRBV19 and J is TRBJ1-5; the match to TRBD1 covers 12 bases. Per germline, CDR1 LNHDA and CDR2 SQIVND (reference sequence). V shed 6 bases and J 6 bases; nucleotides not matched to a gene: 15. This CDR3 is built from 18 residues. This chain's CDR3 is CASSRTGQGAGWGQPQHF. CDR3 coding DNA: TGTGCCAGTAGCAGGACGGGACAGGGGGCGGGATGGGGTCAGCCCCAGCATTTT.

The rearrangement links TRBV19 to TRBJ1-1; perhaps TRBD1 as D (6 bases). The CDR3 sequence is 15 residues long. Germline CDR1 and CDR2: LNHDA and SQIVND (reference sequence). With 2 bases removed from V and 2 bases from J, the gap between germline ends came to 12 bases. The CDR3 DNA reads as TGTGCCAGTAGTATAACTGGACAGCCAAACACTGAAGCTTTCTTT. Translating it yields CASSITGQPNTEAFF.

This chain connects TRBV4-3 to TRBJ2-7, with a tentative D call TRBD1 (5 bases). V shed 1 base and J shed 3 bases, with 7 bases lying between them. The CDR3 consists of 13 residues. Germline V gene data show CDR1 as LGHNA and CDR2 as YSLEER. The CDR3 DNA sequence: TGCGCCAGCAGCCAAGCCGACAGCTACGAGCAGTACTTC. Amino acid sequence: CASSQADSYEQYF.

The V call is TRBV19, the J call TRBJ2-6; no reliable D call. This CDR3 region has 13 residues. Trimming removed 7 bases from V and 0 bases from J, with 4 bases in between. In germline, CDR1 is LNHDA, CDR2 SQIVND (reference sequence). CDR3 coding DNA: TGTGCCAGTACATCCTCTGGGGCCAACGTCCTGACTTTC. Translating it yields CASTSSGANVLTF.

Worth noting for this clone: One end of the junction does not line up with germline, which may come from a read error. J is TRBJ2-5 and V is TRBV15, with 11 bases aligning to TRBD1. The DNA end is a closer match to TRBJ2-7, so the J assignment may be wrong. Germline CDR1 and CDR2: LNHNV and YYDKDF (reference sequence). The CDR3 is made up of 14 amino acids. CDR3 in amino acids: CATGRDRGAYEQYF. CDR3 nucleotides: TGTGCCACCGGCAGGGACAGGGGGGCCTACGAGCAGTACTTC.

The CDR3 nucleotides are TGTGCCAGCAGCTTACTGGCGACGGGGGAGACCCAGTACTTC. Residues: CASSLLATGETQYF. The gene calls are TRBV7-8 and TRBJ2-5; possible D gene TRBD2, 5 bases. Between the trimmed V and J ends, which lost 2 bases and 5 bases, there was a span of 12 bases. Germline CDR1 is SGHVS and CDR2 is FQNEAQ. This CDR3 has 14 amino acids.

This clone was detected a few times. CDR3 residues: CASSVTTGGRSEGVTDTQYF. CDR3 bases: TGTGCCAGCTCGGTTACGACAGGGGGTCGGTCCGAGGGGGTCACAGATACGCAGTATTTT. The chain couples TRBV18 to TRBJ2-3, with 9 bases lining up with TRBD1. This CDR3 is 20 amino acids long. Germline V gene sequence: CDR1 KGHSH, CDR2 LQKENI. J lost 2 bases, V lost 6 bases, and 21 bases had no gene match.

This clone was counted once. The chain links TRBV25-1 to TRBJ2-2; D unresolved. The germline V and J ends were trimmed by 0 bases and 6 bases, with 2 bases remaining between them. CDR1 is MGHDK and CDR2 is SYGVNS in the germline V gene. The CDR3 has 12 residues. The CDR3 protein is CASSEYSGELFF. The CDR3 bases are TGTGCCAGCAGTGAATACTCCGGGGAGCTGTTTTTT. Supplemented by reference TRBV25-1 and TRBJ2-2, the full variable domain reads EADIYQTPRYLVIGTGKKITLECSQTMGHDKMYWYQQDPGMELHLIHYSYGVNSTEKGDLSSESTVSRIRTEHFPLTLESARPSHTSQYLCASSEYSGELFFGEGSRLTVL.

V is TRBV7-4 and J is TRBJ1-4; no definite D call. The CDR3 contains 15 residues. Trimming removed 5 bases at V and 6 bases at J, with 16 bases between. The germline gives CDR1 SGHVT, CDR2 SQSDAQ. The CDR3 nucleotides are TGTGCCAGCAGCCCCCCGGCGGAGTATGATGAAAAACTGTTTTTT. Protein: CASSPPAEYDEKLFF.